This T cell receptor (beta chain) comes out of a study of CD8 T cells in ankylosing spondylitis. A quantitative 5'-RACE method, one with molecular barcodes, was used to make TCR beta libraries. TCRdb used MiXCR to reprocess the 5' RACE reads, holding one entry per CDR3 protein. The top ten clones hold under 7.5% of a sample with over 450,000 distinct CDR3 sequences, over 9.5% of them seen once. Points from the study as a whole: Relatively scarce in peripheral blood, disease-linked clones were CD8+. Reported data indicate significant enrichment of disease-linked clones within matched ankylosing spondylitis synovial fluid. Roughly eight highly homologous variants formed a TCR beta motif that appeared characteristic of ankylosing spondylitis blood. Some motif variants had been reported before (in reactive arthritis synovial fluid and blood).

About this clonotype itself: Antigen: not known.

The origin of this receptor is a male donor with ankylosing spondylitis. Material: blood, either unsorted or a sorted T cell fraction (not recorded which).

The CDR3 region is CASSPPRQGGNSPLHF. Written as DNA, the CDR3 is TGTGCCAGCAGTCCTCCGAGACAGGGAGGCAATTCACCCCTCCACTTT. The chain combines TRBV6-2 or TRBV6-3 with TRBJ1-6, with TRBD1 matching 7 bases. CDR3 length: 16 amino acids. Germline V CDR1 and CDR2: MNHEY, SVGEGT. V shed 5 bases, J shed 7 bases, and the junction held 11 bases outside the gene matches.